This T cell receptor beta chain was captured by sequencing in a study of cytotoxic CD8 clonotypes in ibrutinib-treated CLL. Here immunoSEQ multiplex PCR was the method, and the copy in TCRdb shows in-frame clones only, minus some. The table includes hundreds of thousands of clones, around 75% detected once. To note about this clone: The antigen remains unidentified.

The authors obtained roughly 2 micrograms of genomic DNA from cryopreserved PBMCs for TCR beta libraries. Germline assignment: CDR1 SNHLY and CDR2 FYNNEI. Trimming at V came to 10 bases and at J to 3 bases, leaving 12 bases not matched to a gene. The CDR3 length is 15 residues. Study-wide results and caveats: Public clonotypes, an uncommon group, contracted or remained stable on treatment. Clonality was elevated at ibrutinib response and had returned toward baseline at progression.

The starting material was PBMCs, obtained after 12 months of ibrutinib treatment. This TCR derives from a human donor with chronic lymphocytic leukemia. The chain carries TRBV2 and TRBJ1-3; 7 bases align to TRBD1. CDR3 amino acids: CATLNRGRDGNTIYF. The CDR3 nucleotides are TGTGCCACCCTCAACAGGGGAAGAGATGGAAACACCATATATTTT.